These 18 T cell receptor beta chains originate from one sample sequenced in a study of cytomegalovirus exposure and HLA in healthy donors. The PCR was carried out with 60 Vbeta primers and 13 Jbeta primers. Profiling relied on immunoSEQ multiplex PCR, and the TCRdb table lists in-frame clones only, not all of them. The table shows roughly 140,000 clones, with over 60% occurring only once. Sequenced material: PBMCs. These TCRs come from a woman between 45 and 65 years old in good health and CMV-seronegative.

V usage is TRBV4-1 and J usage is TRBJ1-1; possible D gene TRBD1, 6 bases. The CDR3 length is 17 residues. The germline gives CDR1 MGHRA, CDR2 YSYEKL. Deletions cut 0 bases from V and 4 bases from J, with 18 bases between. The CDR3 is CASSQDFLAQGITEAFF. The CDR3 region has the DNA TGCGCCAGCAGCCAAGATTTCTTAGCTCAGGGGATCACTGAAGCTTTCTTT.

This CDR3 is CASSSGSSLKLFF. CDR3 DNA sequence: TGTGCCAGCAGCTCCGGGTCATCCTTAAAACTGTTTTTT. V usage is TRBV5-4 and J usage is TRBJ1-4, with unresolved D. The CDR3 extends over 13 amino acids. Trimming took off 3 bases at V and 10 bases at J, with 13 bases between the two ends. The V gene's germline CDR1 is SGHNT and CDR2 YYREEE (reference sequence).

This chain joins TRBV18 and TRBJ1-1; D is unclear. The CDR3 totals 14 residues. CDR1 and CDR2 (germline): KGHSH, LQKENI. The ends were cut back, 2 bases at V and 3 bases at J, with 10 bases in the middle. The CDR3 bases are TGTGCCAGCTCACCAAGGGAGGCGTACACTGAAGCTTTCTTT. Amino acid sequence: CASSPREAYTEAFF.

This clone was picked up one time. The rearrangement joins TRBV2 to TRBJ1-1; TRBD1 might be the D (6 bases). Trimming took off 7 bases at V and 4 bases at J, with 16 bases between the two ends. The CDR3 runs 14 residues. Germline loops: CDR1 SNHLY, CDR2 FYNNEI. Written as DNA, the CDR3 is TGTGCCAGCACCGCCGGGGGGGGGCTCACTGAAGCTTTCTTT. This sequence encodes CASTAGGGLTEAFF.

The chain links TRBV5-6 to TRBJ2-7; 9 positions agree with TRBD1. V was clipped by 3 bases and J by 0 bases; unmatched bases: 4. This CDR3 spans 15 amino acids. The germline gives CDR1 SGHDT, CDR2 YYEEEE. The CDR3, as DNA: TGTGCCAGCAGCTGGGACAGGGCTAGCTCCTACGAGCAGTACTTC. It encodes CASSWDRASSYEQYF.

The chain has TRBV28 and TRBJ2-3; 11 positions agree with TRBD1. From germline, CDR1 is MDHEN and CDR2 SYDVKM. CDR3 size: 13 residues. V lost 9 bases and J lost 3; bases outside the gene matches: 2. CDR3 DNA: TGTGCCAGTGGACAGGGGGCAACAGATACGCAGTATTTT. It translates to CASGQGATDTQYF. The entire variable domain, with the rest obtained from reference TRBV28 and TRBJ2-3, is as follows: DVKVTQSSRYLVKRTGEKVFLECVQDMDHENMFWYRQDPGLGLRLIYFSYDVKMKEKGDIPEGYSVSREKKERFSLILESASTNQTSMYLCASGQGATDTQYFGPGTRLTVL.

The CDR3 nucleotides read TGCAGCGTGGAGGTGGGATCTGAGCAGTTCTTC. As protein: CSVEVGSEQFF. V is TRBV29-1 and J is TRBJ2-1, with a weak D call TRBD2 (5 bases). The germline gives CDR1 SQVTM, CDR2 ANQGSEA. CDR3 size: 11 residues. The V gene lost 6 bases and the J gene lost 9 bases, with 12 bases spanning the gap.

The rearrangement links TRBV19 to TRBJ1-3; TRBD1 aligns across 7 bases. Trimming took 3 bases from V and 2 from J; bases not matched to a gene: 4. CDR3 length equals 15 residues. CDR1 and CDR2 (germline): LNHDA, SQIVND (reference sequence). The CDR3 nucleotides are TGTGCCAGTAGTATTGAAACAGGGGCTGGAAACACCATATATTTT. It codes for CASSIETGAGNTIYF. Drawing the rest from reference TRBV19 and TRBJ1-3, the complete variable domain is DGGITQSPKYLFRKEGQNVTLSCEQNLNHDAMYWYRQDPGQGLRLIYYSQIVNDFQKGDIAEGYSVSREKKESFPLTVTSAQKNPTAFYLCASSIETGAGNTIYFGEGSWLTVV.

There are a few counts of this clone. The chain joins TRBV11-2 to TRBJ2-3, with 9 bases aligning to TRBD2. CDR1 SGHAT and CDR2 FQNNGV come from the germline V gene. The CDR3 loop spans 15 amino acids. J lost 2 bases, V lost 6 bases, and 6 bases had no gene match. CDR3 in DNA: TGTGCCAGCAGGGTTAGCGGGGGCCTCACAGATACGCAGTATTTT. This translates into CASRVSGGLTDTQYF.

J is TRBJ2-5 and V is TRBV19; TRBD2 might be the D (5 bases). The CDR3 length is 13 residues. The V gene's germline CDR1 is LNHDA and CDR2 SQIVND (reference sequence). Trimming removed 6 bases from V and 3 bases from J, with 11 bases in between. The CDR3 DNA reads as TGTGCCAGTAGCGCAGACGGGGAAGAGACCCAGTACTTC. It codes for CASSADGEETQYF.

This clone was seen only once. This chain connects TRBV7-9 to TRBJ2-4, with 8 positions matching TRBD2. Germline V gene sequence: CDR1 SEHNR, CDR2 FQNEAQ (reference sequence). The J segment lost 6 bases and the V segment lost 5 bases, leaving 9 bases of the junction unmatched. The CDR3 consists of 15 residues. As DNA, the CDR3 is TGTGCCAGCAGCAACAGTTACGGGGGGGGAAACATTCAGTACTTC. This gives the protein CASSNSYGGGNIQYF.

The rearrangement joins TRBV5-4 to TRBJ2-1; tentative D call: TRBD2 (6 bases). The CDR3 covers 16 residues. V dropped 1 base and J dropped 4 bases, with 15 bases sitting between them. The germline CDR1 and CDR2 sequences are SGHNT and YYREEE (reference sequence). CDR3 amino acids: CASSLPQRRGYNEQFF. As DNA, the CDR3 is TGTGCCAGCAGCTTGCCCCAGCGCCGGGGGTACAATGAGCAGTTCTTC.

V and J are TRBV21-1 and TRBJ1-4; the D segment call TRBD1 is taken from the table without a DNA check. TRBV21-1 is a recognized pseudogene. This CDR3 is 18 amino acids long. The CDR3 loop is CASSKGPNTDRVTEKLFF. The DNA for the CDR3 is TGTGCCAGCAGCAAAGGACCTAATACGGACAGGGTTACTGAAAAACTGTTTTTT.

CDR3 nucleotide sequence: TGCGCCAGCAGCCGGGATGGGGGCGGGCGCCTCTCTGGGGCCAACGTCCTGACTTTC. As protein: CASSRDGGGRLSGANVLTF. The rearrangement links TRBV5-1 to TRBJ2-6, with D possibly being TRBD1 (6 bases). This CDR3 is 19 amino acids long. V lost 4 bases and J 0 bases, leaving 20 bases between the germline ends. The V gene's germline CDR1 is SGHRS and CDR2 YFSETQ. The full variable domain, in which reference TRBV5-1 and TRBJ2-6 provide the parts outside the CDR3, is KAGVTQTPRYLIKTRGQQVTLSCSPISGHRSVSWYQQTPGQGLQFLFEYFSETQRNKGNFPGRFSGRQFSNSRSEMNVSTLELGDSALYLCASSRDGGGRLSGANVLTFGAGSRLTVL.

CDR3 nucleotides: TGTGCCAGCAGCCACACCCGGGGACTAGCGCTCTACGAGCAGTACTTC. It translates to CASSHTRGLALYEQYF. The chain combines TRBV7-9 with TRBJ2-7; 10 positions agree with TRBD2. The CDR3 length is 16 residues. Germline CDR1 and CDR2: SEHNR and FQNEAQ (reference sequence). The V and J ends lost 5 bases and 3 bases, in that order; junction bases with no gene match: 10. The full variable domain, completed using reference TRBV7-9 and TRBJ2-7, is DTGVSQNPRHKITKRGQNVTFRCDPISEHNRLYWYRQTLGQGPEFLTYFQNEAQLEKSRLLSDRFSAERPKGSFSTLEIQRTEQGDSAMYLCASSHTRGLALYEQYFGPGTRLTVT.

CDR3 region: CASSAWRTGGTGELFF. CDR3 bases: TGTGCCAGCAGTGCTTGGAGGACAGGAGGAACCGGGGAGCTGTTTTTT. The V call is TRBV2, the J call TRBJ2-2; 7 nucleotides line up with TRBD1. The CDR3 is 16 residues long. Germline V gene data show CDR1 as SNHLY and CDR2 as FYNNEI. V was pared by 4 bases and J by 5 bases, with 10 bases of the junction left unmatched.

This chain uses TRBV6-6 with TRBJ2-5, with a tentative D call TRBD2 (5 bases). Germline CDR1 reads MNHNY; CDR2 reads SVGAGI (reference sequence). The CDR3 is 14 residues long. V dropped 6 bases and J dropped 5 bases, with 16 bases sitting between them. DNA for the CDR3: TGTGCCAGCAGCTTATCTAGGGCGGGTGAGACCCAGTACTTC. As protein: CASSLSRAGETQYF.

This clone was counted a few times. The chain recombines TRBV19 with TRBJ1-5, with D possibly being TRBD1 (6 bases). This CDR3 is 17 amino acids long. V shed 7 bases and J shed 10 bases, with 29 bases lying between them. Germline V CDR1 and CDR2: LNHDA, SQIVND (reference sequence). The CDR3 DNA reads as TGTGCCAGTACTAAAAGTGCGGGGGCAGCCCTCATACCCCCCCAGCATTTT. Its protein product is CASTKSAGAALIPPQHF.